What follows is one T cell receptor beta chain and its context. The source of the sample is a study of technical replicates of blood from several donors. TCRdb keeps only in-frame clones here, not all; method: immunoSEQ multiplex PCR. The data contain around 63,000 clones, 80% to 95% of them seen just once; the ten biggest clones take up 3.5% to 5.5%. Trimming pared 4 bases from V and 4 bases from J, leaving 9 bases between. Per germline, CDR1 SGHKS and CDR2 YYEKEE (reference sequence). The CDR3 runs to 13 residues. The chain is built from TRBV5-5 and TRBJ1-5; D is uncertain. The clonotype originates from a human donor in good health. Some clones in this sample may be carry-over from other donors' samples. Sequences were obtained from PBMCs. The CDR3 loop is CASSASRNQPQHF. As DNA, the CDR3 is TGTGCCAGCAGCGCCAGTCGAAATCAGCCCCAGCATTTT.